This T cell receptor (beta chain) was identified in a study of T cell repertoires in cytomegalovirus infection. Overall study: Indications came from public TCR beta signatures; they pointed to CMV infection and to a matching HLA type.

TCRdb reanalysed the reads using MiXCR and keeps one entry per CDR3 protein. The sample contains some 500,000 distinct CDR3 sequences, 33% of which appear only once. The V gene lost 8 bases and the J gene lost 5 bases, with 12 bases spanning the gap. The CDR3 totals 12 residues. Per the germline V gene, CDR1 is MDHEN and CDR2 is SYDVKM. As regards this clonotype: The antigen remains unidentified.

Study-wide points: Of the TCR beta families, the public ones yielded a cumulative frequency that identified carriers of CMV plus the relevant HLA.

Sample: cultured PBMCs, taken from culture after CMV antigen stimulation. The origin of this receptor is a human donor in good health (CMV status not recorded). Some clones in this sample may be carry-over from other donors' samples. The genes are TRBV28 and TRBJ2-5; perhaps TRBD1 as D (6 bases). The CDR3, as DNA: TGTGCCAGCGGGGGCCTCCAGGAGACCCAGTACTTC. It is translated as CASGGLQETQYF. Full variable domain (missing parts from reference TRBV28 and TRBJ2-5): DVKVTQSSRYLVKRTGEKVFLECVQDMDHENMFWYRQDPGLGLRLIYFSYDVKMKEKGDIPEGYSVSREKKERFSLILESASTNQTSMYLCASGGLQETQYFGPGTRLLVL.